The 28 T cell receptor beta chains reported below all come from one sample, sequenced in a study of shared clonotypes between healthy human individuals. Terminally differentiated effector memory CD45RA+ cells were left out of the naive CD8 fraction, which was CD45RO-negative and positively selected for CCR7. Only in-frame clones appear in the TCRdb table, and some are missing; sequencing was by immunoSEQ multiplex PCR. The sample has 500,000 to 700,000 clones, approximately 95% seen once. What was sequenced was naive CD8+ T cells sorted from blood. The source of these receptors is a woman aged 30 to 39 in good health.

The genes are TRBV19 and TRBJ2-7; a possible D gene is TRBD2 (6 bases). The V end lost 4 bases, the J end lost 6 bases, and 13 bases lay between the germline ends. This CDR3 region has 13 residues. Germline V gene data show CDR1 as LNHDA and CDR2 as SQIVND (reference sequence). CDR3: CASSTQHGSEQYF. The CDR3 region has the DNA TGTGCCAGTAGTACGCAGCACGGGAGCGAGCAGTACTTC.

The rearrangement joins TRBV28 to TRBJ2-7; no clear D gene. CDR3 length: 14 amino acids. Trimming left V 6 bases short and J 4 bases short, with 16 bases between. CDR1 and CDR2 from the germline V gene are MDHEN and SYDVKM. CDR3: CASSSLGGFYEQYF. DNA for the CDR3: TGTGCCAGCAGCTCCTTGGGCGGCTTTTACGAGCAGTACTTC.

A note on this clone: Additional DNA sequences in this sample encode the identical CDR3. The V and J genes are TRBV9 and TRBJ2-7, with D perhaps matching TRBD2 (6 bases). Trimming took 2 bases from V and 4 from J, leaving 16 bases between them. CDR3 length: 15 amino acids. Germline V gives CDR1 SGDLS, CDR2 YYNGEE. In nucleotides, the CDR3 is TGTGCCAGCAGCGTCACGCGGGACTCACCTTACGAGCAGTACTTC. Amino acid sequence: CASSVTRDSPYEQYF.

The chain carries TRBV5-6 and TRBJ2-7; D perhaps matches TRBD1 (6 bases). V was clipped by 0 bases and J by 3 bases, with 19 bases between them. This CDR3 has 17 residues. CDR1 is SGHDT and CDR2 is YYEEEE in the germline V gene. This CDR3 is CASSLDLRQANRYEQYF. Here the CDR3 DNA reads TGTGCCAGCAGCTTGGATCTCCGACAGGCCAACCGCTACGAGCAGTACTTC.

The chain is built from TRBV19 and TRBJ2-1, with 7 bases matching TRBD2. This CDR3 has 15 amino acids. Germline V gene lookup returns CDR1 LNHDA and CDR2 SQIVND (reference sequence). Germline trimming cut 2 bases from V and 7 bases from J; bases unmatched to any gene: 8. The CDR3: CASSIFGGRSNEQFF. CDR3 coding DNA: TGTGCCAGTAGTATATTCGGGGGGAGGTCGAATGAGCAGTTCTTC.

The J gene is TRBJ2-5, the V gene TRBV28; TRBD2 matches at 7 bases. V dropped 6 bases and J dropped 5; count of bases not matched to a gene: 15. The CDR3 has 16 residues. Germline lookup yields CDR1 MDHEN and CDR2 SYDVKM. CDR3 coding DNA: TGTGCCAGCAGCCCCGGGGGGTCAGGGTATGAGGAGACCCAGTACTTC. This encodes CASSPGGSGYEETQYF.

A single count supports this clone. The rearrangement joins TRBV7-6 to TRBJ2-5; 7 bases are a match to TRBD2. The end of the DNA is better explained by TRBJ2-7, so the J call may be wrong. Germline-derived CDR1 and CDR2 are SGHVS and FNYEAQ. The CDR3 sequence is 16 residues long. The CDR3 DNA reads TGTGCCAGCAGCTCCGTTTTAGGGGTAGCGGGCCACGAGCAGTACTTC. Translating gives CASSSVLGVAGHEQYF.

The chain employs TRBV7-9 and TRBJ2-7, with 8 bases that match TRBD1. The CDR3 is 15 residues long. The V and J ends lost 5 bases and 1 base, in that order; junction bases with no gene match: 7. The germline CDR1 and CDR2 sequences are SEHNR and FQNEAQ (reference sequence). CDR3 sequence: CASSDGTGESYEQYF. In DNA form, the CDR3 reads TGTGCCAGCAGCGATGGGACAGGTGAATCCTACGAGCAGTACTTC.

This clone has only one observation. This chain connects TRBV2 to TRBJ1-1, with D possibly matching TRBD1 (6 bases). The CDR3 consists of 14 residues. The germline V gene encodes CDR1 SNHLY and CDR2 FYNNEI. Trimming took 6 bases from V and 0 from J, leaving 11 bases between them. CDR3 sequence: CASRKDSLNTEAFF. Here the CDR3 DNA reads TGTGCCAGCAGAAAGGACAGCCTGAACACTGAAGCTTTCTTT.

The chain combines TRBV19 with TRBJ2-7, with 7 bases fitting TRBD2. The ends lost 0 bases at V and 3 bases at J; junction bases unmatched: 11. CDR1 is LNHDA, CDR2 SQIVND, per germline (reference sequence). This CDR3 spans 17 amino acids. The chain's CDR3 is CASSIDPPSGEIYEQYF. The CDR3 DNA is TGTGCCAGTAGTATAGACCCACCGAGCGGGGAGATCTACGAGCAGTACTTC. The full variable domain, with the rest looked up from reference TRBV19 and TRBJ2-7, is DGGITQSPKYLFRKEGQNVTLSCEQNLNHDAMYWYRQDPGQGLRLIYYSQIVNDFQKGDIAEGYSVSREKKESFPLTVTSAQKNPTAFYLCASSIDPPSGEIYEQYFGPGTRLTVT.

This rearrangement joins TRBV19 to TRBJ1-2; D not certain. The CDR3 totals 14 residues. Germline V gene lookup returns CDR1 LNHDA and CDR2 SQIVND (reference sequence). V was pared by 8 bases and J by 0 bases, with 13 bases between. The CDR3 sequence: CASSNSETNYGYTF. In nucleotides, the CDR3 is TGTGCCAGTTCAAACAGCGAAACTAACTATGGCTACACCTTC.

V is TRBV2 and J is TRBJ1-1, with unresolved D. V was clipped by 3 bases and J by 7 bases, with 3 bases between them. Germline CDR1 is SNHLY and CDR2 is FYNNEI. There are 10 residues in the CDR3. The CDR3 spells CASSDSEAFF. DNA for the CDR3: TGTGCCAGCAGTGACAGTGAAGCTTTCTTT. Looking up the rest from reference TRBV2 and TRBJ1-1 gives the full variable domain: EPEVTQTPSHQVTQMGQEVILRCVPISNHLYFYWYRQILGQKVEFLVSFYNNEISEKSEIFDDQFSVERPDGSNFTLKIRSTKLEDSAMYFCASSDSEAFFGQGTRLTVV.

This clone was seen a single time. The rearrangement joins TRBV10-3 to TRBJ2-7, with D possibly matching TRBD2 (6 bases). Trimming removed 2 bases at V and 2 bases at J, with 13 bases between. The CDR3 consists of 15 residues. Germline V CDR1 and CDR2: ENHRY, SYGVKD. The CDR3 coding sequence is TGTGCCATCAGTGAGGGTGGTAGCGGACCCTACGAGCAGTACTTC. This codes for CAISEGGSGPYEQYF.

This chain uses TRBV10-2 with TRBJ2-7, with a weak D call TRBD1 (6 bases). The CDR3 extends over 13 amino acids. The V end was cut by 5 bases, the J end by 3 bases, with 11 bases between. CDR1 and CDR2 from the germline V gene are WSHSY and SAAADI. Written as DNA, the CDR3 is TGCGCCAGCAGTTGGGGACATGGCTACGAGCAGTACTTC. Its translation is CASSWGHGYEQYF.

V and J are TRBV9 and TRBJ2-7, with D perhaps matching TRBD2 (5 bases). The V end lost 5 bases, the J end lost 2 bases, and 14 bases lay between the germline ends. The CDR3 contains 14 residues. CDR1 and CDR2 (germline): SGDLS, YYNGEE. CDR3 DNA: TGTGCCAGCAGTCCAAACTCCGGGACCTACGAGCAGTACTTC. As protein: CASSPNSGTYEQYF.

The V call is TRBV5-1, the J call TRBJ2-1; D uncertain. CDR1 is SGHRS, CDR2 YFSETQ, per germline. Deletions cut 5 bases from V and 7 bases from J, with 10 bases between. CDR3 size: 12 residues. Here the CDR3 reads CASRQSANEQFF. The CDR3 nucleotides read TGCGCCAGCAGACAAAGCGCTAATGAGCAGTTCTTC.

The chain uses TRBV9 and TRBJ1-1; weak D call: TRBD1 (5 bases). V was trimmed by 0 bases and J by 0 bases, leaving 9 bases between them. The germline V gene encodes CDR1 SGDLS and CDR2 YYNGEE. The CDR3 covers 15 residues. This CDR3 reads CASSVGGSMNTEAFF. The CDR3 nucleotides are TGTGCCAGCAGCGTAGGGGGGAGCATGAACACTGAAGCTTTCTTT. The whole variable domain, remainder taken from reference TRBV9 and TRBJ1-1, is DSGVTQTPKHLITATGQRVTLRCSPRSGDLSVYWYQQSLDQGLQFLIQYYNGEERAKGNILERFSAQQFPDLHSELNLSSLELGDSALYFCASSVGGSMNTEAFFGQGTRLTVV.

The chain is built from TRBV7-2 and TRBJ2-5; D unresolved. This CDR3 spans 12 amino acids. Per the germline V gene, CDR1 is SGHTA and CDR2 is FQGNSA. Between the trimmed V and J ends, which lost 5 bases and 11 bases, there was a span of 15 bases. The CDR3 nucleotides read TGTGCCAGCAGCCCACACTTCTTGGAGCAGTACTTC. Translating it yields CASSPHFLEQYF.

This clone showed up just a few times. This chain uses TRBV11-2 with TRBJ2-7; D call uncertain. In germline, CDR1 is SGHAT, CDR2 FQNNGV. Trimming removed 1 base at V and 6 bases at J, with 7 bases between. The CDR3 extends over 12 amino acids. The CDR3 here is CASSLAFPEQYF. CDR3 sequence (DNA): TGTGCCAGCAGCTTAGCGTTTCCCGAGCAGTACTTC.

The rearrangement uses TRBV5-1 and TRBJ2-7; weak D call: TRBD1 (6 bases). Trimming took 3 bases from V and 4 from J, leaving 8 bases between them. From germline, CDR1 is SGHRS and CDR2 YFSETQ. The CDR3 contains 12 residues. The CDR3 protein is CASSSDRYEQYF. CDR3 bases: TGCGCCAGCAGCTCTGACAGGTACGAGCAGTACTTC.

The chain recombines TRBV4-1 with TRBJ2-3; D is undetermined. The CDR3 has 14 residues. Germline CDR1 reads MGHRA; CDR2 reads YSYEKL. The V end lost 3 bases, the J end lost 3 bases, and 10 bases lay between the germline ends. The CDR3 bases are TGCGCCAGCAGCCAGTATGAGAGGACAGATACGCAGTATTTT. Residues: CASSQYERTDTQYF.

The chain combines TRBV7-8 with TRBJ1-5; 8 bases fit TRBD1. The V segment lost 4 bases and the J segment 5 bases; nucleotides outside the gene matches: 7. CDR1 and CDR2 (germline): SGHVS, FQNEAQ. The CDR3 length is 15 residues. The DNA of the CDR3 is TGTGCCAGCAGCTGGAGACAGGGGTCCTATCAGCCCCAGCATTTT. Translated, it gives CASSWRQGSYQPQHF.

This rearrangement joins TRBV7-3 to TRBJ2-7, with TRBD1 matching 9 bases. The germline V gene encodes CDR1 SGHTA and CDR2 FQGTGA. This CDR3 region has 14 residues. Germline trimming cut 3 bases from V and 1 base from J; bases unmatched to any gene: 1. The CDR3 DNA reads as TGTGCCAGCAGCTTTGACAGGGGGTCCTACGAGCAGTACTTC. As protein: CASSFDRGSYEQYF.

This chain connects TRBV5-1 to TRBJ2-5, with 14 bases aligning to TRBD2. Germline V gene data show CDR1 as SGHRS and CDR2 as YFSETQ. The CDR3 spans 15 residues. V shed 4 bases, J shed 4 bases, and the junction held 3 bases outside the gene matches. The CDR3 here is CASSEGLAGVETQYF. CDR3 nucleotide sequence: TGCGCCAGCAGCGAGGGACTAGCGGGAGTAGAGACCCAGTACTTC.

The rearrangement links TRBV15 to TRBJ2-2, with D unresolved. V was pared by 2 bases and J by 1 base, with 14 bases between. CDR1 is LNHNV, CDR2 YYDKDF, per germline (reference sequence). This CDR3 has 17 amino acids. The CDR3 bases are TGTGCCACCAGCAGATCGCCGGATACTGAGAACACCGGGGAGCTGTTTTTT. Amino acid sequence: CATSRSPDTENTGELFF.

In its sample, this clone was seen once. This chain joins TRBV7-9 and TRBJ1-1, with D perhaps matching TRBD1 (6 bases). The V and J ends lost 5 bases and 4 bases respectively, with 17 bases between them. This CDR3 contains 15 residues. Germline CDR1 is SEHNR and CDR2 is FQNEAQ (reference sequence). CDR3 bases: TGTGCCAGCAGCCCCGGTGAGGGGGTGGCCACTGAAGCTTTCTTT. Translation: CASSPGEGVATEAFF.

CDR3 in DNA: TGCGCCAGCAGCTTTACTACTAGCGGGAGTTTGGTTGAGGAGCTGTTTTTT. It codes for CASSFTTSGSLVEELFF. This chain joins TRBV5-1 and TRBJ2-2; 11 bases match TRBD2. The J segment lost 10 bases and the V segment lost 2 bases, leaving 13 bases of the junction unmatched. Germline-derived CDR1 and CDR2 are SGHRS and YFSETQ. The CDR3 loop spans 17 amino acids.

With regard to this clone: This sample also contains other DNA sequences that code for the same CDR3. Written as DNA, the CDR3 is TGTGCCAGCAGTTTAAGATTAGCGACAGATACGCAGTATTTT. Translated: CASSLRLATDTQYF. The rearrangement joins TRBV28 to TRBJ2-3; perhaps TRBD2 as D (5 bases). Trimming stripped 2 bases from V and 3 bases from J, with 9 bases between. Germline loops: CDR1 MDHEN, CDR2 SYDVKM. The CDR3 extends over 14 amino acids. Drawing the rest from reference TRBV28 and TRBJ2-3, the complete variable domain is DVKVTQSSRYLVKRTGEKVFLECVQDMDHENMFWYRQDPGLGLRLIYFSYDVKMKEKGDIPEGYSVSREKKERFSLILESASTNQTSMYLCASSLRLATDTQYFGPGTRLTVL.